What follows are 18 T cell receptor beta chains derived from one specimen sequenced in a study of Ad26.COV2.S vaccination and SARS-CoV-2 variants. The repertoire was sequenced with immunoSEQ multiplex PCR; TCRdb's copy has only in-frame clones and lacks some. The sample lists 360,000 or so clones; around 91% were seen once. Treatment of the sample: about 20 received Ad26.COV2.S at low or high dose, single or two shots; about 5 received placebo; per-sample allocation not given. Collection of samples fell on day 63 after the first vaccine or placebo injection. The sequencing here drew on peripheral blood, taken in a trial of Ad26.COV2.S vaccine versus placebo. All receptors come from a person between 18 and 65 years old who received the Ad26.COV2.S COVID-19 vaccine or a placebo.

The J gene is TRBJ2-1, the V gene TRBV29-1, with 9 bases aligning to TRBD2. The CDR3 is made up of 16 amino acids. The germline V gene has CDR1 SQVTM and CDR2 ANQGSEA. Trimming at V came to 7 bases and at J to 10 bases, leaving 20 bases not matched to a gene. As DNA, the CDR3 is TGCAGCGCCGTTAGCGGGAGACTCTCTAACCCCCACGAGCAGTTCTTC. Translated, it gives CSAVSGRLSNPHEQFF.

The CDR3 region is CASSLQGLGAANEQFF. DNA of the CDR3: TGCGCCAGCAGCTTACAGGGGTTGGGCGCCGCCAATGAGCAGTTCTTC. The rearrangement uses TRBV5-1 and TRBJ2-1; 7 bases fit TRBD1. In germline, CDR1 is SGHRS, CDR2 YFSETQ. With 2 bases clipped from V and 6 bases from J, the junction kept 11 bases outside the gene matches. The CDR3 extends over 16 amino acids.

This clone appeared a single time. The chain combines TRBV7-6 with TRBJ2-3, with TRBD2 matching 9 bases. Looked up from germline, CDR1 is SGHVS and CDR2 is FNYEAQ. The V gene end was trimmed by 1 base and the J gene end by 6 bases; junction bases not matched to a gene: 5. This CDR3 is built from 15 residues. This CDR3 is CASSLGAGGGDTQYF. The DNA of the CDR3 is TGTGCCAGCAGCTTAGGAGCGGGAGGAGGTGATACGCAGTATTTT. Full variable domain (outside the CDR3, taken from reference TRBV7-6 and TRBJ2-3): GAGVSQSPRYKVTKRGQDVALRCDPISGHVSLYWYRQALGQGPEFLTYFNYEAQQDKSGLPNDRFSAERPEGSISTLTIQRTEQRDSAMYRCASSLGAGGGDTQYFGPGTRLTVL.

The chain joins TRBV9 to TRBJ2-1, with 11 bases fitting TRBD2. The germline CDR1 and CDR2 sequences are SGDLS and YYNGEE. CDR3 size: 16 residues. J was trimmed by 8 bases and V by 3 bases; bases with no gene match: 10. The CDR3 DNA follows: TGTGCCAGCAGCGGGGTAGCGGGAGGGCCTAGGGATGAGCAGTTCTTC. It codes for CASSGVAGGPRDEQFF. Supplemented by reference TRBV9 and TRBJ2-1, the full variable domain reads DSGVTQTPKHLITATGQRVTLRCSPRSGDLSVYWYQQSLDQGLQFLIQYYNGEERAKGNILERFSAQQFPDLHSELNLSSLELGDSALYFCASSGVAGGPRDEQFFGPGTRLTVL.

There are a few counts of this clone. V gene TRBV18 combines with J gene TRBJ1-2; the D is unclear. CDR1 is KGHSH and CDR2 is LQKENI in the germline V gene. The CDR3 extends over 13 amino acids. The V gene lost 3 bases and the J gene lost 6 bases, with 11 bases spanning the gap. The CDR3 DNA follows: TGTGCCAGCTCACCGGTGTCCGGGAATGGCTACACCTTC. Translated, it gives CASSPVSGNGYTF. The entire variable domain, with the rest obtained from reference TRBV18 and TRBJ1-2, is as follows: NAGVMQNPRHLVRRRGQEARLRCSPMKGHSHVYWYRQLPEEGLKFMVYLQKENIIDESGMPKERFSAEFPKEGPSILRIQQVVRGDSAAYFCASSPVSGNGYTFGSGTRLTVV.

V gene TRBV5-6 combines with J gene TRBJ2-2; either TRBD1 or TRBD2 may supply D (5 bases each). The germline V gene has CDR1 SGHDT and CDR2 YYEEEE. V gave up 4 bases and J gave up 2 bases, with 15 bases separating them. The CDR3 has 16 residues. As DNA, the CDR3 is TGTGCCAGCAGCCCCCTGGGGCGGGCTAACACCGGGGAGCTGTTTTTT. This encodes CASSPLGRANTGELFF.

This clone was detected once. J is TRBJ2-7 and V is TRBV10-3; 12 bases are shared with TRBD2. This CDR3 has 14 amino acids. V was clipped by 9 bases and J by 6 bases; unmatched bases: 9. CDR1 is ENHRY and CDR2 is SYGVKD in the germline V gene. The CDR3 DNA reads TGTGCCATACGGACTAGCGGGGCTTGGGGCGAGCAGTACTTC. Its protein is CAIRTSGAWGEQYF.

V is TRBV18 and J is TRBJ1-5, with 8 bases identical to TRBD1. The V and J ends lost 6 bases and 7 bases, in that order; junction bases with no gene match: 5. Germline loops: CDR1 KGHSH, CDR2 LQKENI. CDR3 length: 13 amino acids. DNA for the CDR3: TGTGCCAGCTCGTCACAGGGGGGGCAGCCCCAGCATTTT. Amino acids: CASSSQGGQPQHF.

The V call is TRBV12-5, the J call TRBJ2-7; 9 bases are shared with TRBD2. Trimming cost V 4 bases and J 12 bases; bases outside gene matches: 13. Germline CDR1 reads LGHNT; CDR2 reads FRNRAP. This CDR3 spans 14 amino acids. CDR3 in DNA: TGTGCTAGTGGTTCTTCGACTAGCGGAACCCCTCTGTACTTC. Its translation is CASGSSTSGTPLYF. Variable domain in full (rest from reference TRBV12-5 and TRBJ2-7): DARVTQTPRHKVTEMGQEVTMRCQPILGHNTVFWYRQTMMQGLELLAYFRNRAPLDDSGMPKDRFSAEMPDATLATLKIQPSEPRDSAVYFCASGSSTSGTPLYFGPGTRLTVT.

This chain connects TRBV30 to TRBJ1-5; D may be TRBD1 (5 bases). V was shortened by 2 bases and J by 5 bases, with 10 bases between the two germline ends. Germline V CDR1 and CDR2: GTSNPN, SVGIG (reference sequence). CDR3 length: 13 amino acids. The CDR3 sequence: CAWSPDSYQPQHF. The CDR3 nucleotides are TGTGCCTGGAGTCCCGACAGCTATCAGCCCCAGCATTTT.

This chain joins TRBV4-1 and TRBJ1-6, with D perhaps matching TRBD1 (6 bases). V gave up 6 bases and J gave up 9 bases, with 18 bases separating them. From germline, CDR1 is MGHRA and CDR2 YSYEKL. CDR3 length: 15 residues. As DNA, the CDR3 is TGCGCCAGCAGTCAACGGGCTACAGGGCCTTCACCCCTCCACTTT. It yields the protein CASSQRATGPSPLHF.

This clone appeared once. The chain links TRBV11-3 to TRBJ2-3; D perhaps matches TRBD1 (6 bases). Between the trimmed V and J ends, which lost 5 bases and 0 bases, there was a span of 15 bases. The CDR3 has 16 amino acids. Looked up from germline, CDR1 is SGHNT and CDR2 is YENEEA. CDR3 in amino acids: CASSPVGQISTDTQYF. The CDR3 region has the DNA TGTGCCAGCAGCCCCGTAGGACAGATTAGCACAGATACGCAGTATTTT. Full variable domain (outside the CDR3, taken from reference TRBV11-3 and TRBJ2-3): EAGVVQSPRYKIIEKKQPVAFWCNPISGHNTLYWYLQNLGQGPELLIRYENEEAVDDSQLPKDRFSAERLKGVDSTLKIQPAELGDSAVYLCASSPVGQISTDTQYFGPGTRLTVL.

This rearrangement joins TRBV19 to TRBJ1-2, with 10 positions matching TRBD1. The V gene's germline CDR1 is LNHDA and CDR2 SQIVND (reference sequence). This CDR3 comprises 15 residues. V lost 11 bases, J lost 1 base, and 10 bases stayed unmatched. CDR3 DNA: TGTGCCTGCCGGGACAGGGGCGCCGGTAACTATGGCTACACCTTC. This codes for CACRDRGAGNYGYTF.

The chain recombines TRBV20-1 with TRBJ1-6; D is unclear. V shed 1 base and J shed 13 bases, with 8 bases lying between them. This CDR3 region has 11 residues. The germline V gene encodes CDR1 DFQATT and CDR2 SNEGSKA (reference sequence). Here the CDR3 DNA reads TGCAGTGCTAGAGGGGAACTGCCCCTCCACTTT. Residues: CSARGELPLHF.

Concerning this clone: Sequence at one end of the junction differs from germline and may be a read error. The rearrangement joins TRBV4-1 to TRBJ1-5; no definite D call. The CDR3 length is 14 residues. Germline CDR1 reads MGHRA; CDR2 reads YSYEKL. This CDR3 is CASSQDGPNEPQHF. CDR3 nucleotide sequence: TGCGCCAGCAGCCAAGACGGCCCCAATGAGCCCCAGCATTTT.

This sequence joins TRBV5-8 and TRBJ2-5; D call uncertain. This CDR3 is built from 14 residues. V dropped 0 bases and J dropped 5 bases, with 11 bases sitting between them. In germline, CDR1 is SGHTS, CDR2 YDEGEE. The CDR3 nucleotides read TGTGCCAGCAGCTTGGTGGGGTTGTTGGAGACCCAGTACTTC. Protein product: CASSLVGLLETQYF. The full variable domain, with the rest looked up from reference TRBV5-8 and TRBJ2-5, is EAGVTQSPTHLIKTRGQQATLRCSPISGHTSVYWYQQALGLGLQFLLWYDEGEERNRGNFPPRFSGRQFPNYSSELNVNALELEDSALYLCASSLVGLLETQYFGPGTRLLVL.

This clone was counted once. The J gene is TRBJ2-7, the V gene TRBV10-2, with D unclear. Germline lookup yields CDR1 WSHSY and CDR2 SAAADI. The CDR3 spans 11 residues. V lost 8 bases, J lost 1 base, and 6 bases lay in between. The CDR3 sequence is CASAVSYEQYF. The CDR3 DNA reads TGCGCCAGCGCCGTATCCTACGAGCAGTACTTC.

This chain connects TRBV11-1 to TRBJ1-1, with no clear D. The CDR3 is 13 amino acids. V was shortened by 1 base and J by 1 base, with 4 bases between the two germline ends. Germline V gene sequence: CDR1 SGHAT, CDR2 FQDESV (reference sequence). CDR3 sequence (DNA): TGTGCCAGCAGCTTAGGTGAGAACACTGAAGCTTTCTTT. Translation gives CASSLGENTEAFF.